The 8 T cell receptor beta chains below were found in one sample sequenced in a study of blood T cell repertoires in COVID-19. TCRdb's copy holds only in-frame clones and misses some; the assay was immunoSEQ multiplex PCR. The repertoire holds 110,000 or so clones, with roughly 80% as singletons. Sequenced sample: peripheral blood. The source is a man between 65 and 79 years old with acute or convalescent COVID-19.

V usage is TRBV5-8 and J usage is TRBJ1-2; 7 bases align to TRBD1. This CDR3 spans 12 amino acids. Losses at the gene ends were 4 bases for V and 7 bases for J; bases not matched to a gene: 4. Germline V gives CDR1 SGHTS, CDR2 YDEGEE. CDR3 sequence reads: CASSEDRFGYTF. For the CDR3, the DNA is TGTGCCAGCAGCGAGGACAGGTTTGGCTACACCTTC.

The V gene is TRBV7-9, the J gene TRBJ1-1; a weak D match, TRBD1 (6 bases). Germline V gives CDR1 SEHNR, CDR2 FQNEAQ (reference sequence). This CDR3 region has 18 residues. V was shortened by 5 bases and J by 4 bases, with 26 bases between the two germline ends. CDR3 residues: CASSRVTYRESRITEAFF. CDR3 nucleotides: TGTGCCAGCAGCCGGGTTACTTACAGGGAAAGTAGGATCACTGAAGCTTTCTTT. Full variable domain (remainder filled in from reference TRBV7-9 and TRBJ1-1): DTGVSQNPRHKITKRGQNVTFRCDPISEHNRLYWYRQTLGQGPEFLTYFQNEAQLEKSRLLSDRFSAERPKGSFSTLEIQRTEQGDSAMYLCASSRVTYRESRITEAFFGQGTRLTVV.

The rearrangement joins TRBV29-1 to TRBJ1-2; 8 bases are shared with TRBD1. The CDR3 loop spans 12 amino acids. Trimming took 6 bases from V and 10 from J; bases not matched to a gene: 10. Looked up from germline, CDR1 is SQVTM and CDR2 is ANQGSEA. CDR3 region: CSVNGQGESYTF. The CDR3 bases are TGCAGCGTCAACGGACAGGGAGAGTCCTACACCTTC.

The chain carries TRBV6-1 and TRBJ2-5; 11 bases are shared with TRBD2. In germline, CDR1 is MNHNS, CDR2 SASEGT. The CDR3 has 15 residues. Unmatched junction bases numbered 7, after V lost 5 bases and J lost 5 bases. In nucleotides, the CDR3 is TGTGCCAGCAGTTTAATAGCGGGAGGGCGTGAGACCCAGTACTTC. Amino acids: CASSLIAGGRETQYF.

The chain couples TRBV5-4 to TRBJ1-2, with TRBD1 identical over 10 bases. V shed 0 bases and J 4 bases; nucleotides not matched to a gene: 3. This CDR3 spans 15 amino acids. CDR1 is SGHNT and CDR2 is YYREEE in the germline V gene (reference sequence). The CDR3: CASSLEGTGAYGYTF. CDR3 nucleotide sequence: TGTGCCAGCAGCTTGGAGGGGACAGGGGCCTATGGCTACACCTTC.

This clone was detected once. The rearrangement links TRBV6-5 to TRBJ2-2; 8 bases agree with TRBD2. Per the germline V gene, CDR1 is MNHEY and CDR2 is SVGAGI. The CDR3 covers 15 residues. The V gene end was trimmed by 2 bases and the J gene end by 6 bases; junction bases not matched to a gene: 5. The CDR3 bases are TGTGCCAGCAGTTACGGCGGGGGGTCGGCCGGGGAGCTGTTTTTT. This sequence encodes CASSYGGGSAGELFF.

This chain links TRBV28 with TRBJ2-1, with TRBD2 matching over 13 bases. V trimming: 5 bases; J trimming: 8 bases; junction bases outside the gene matches: 3. From germline, CDR1 is MDHEN and CDR2 SYDVKM. The CDR3 consists of 14 residues. The CDR3 sequence: CASSGLAGVDEQFF. Written as DNA, the CDR3 is TGTGCCAGCAGTGGACTAGCGGGAGTTGATGAGCAGTTCTTC.

J is TRBJ2-7 and V is TRBV6-5; 11 bases are shared with TRBD1. CDR1 and CDR2 (germline): MNHEY, SVGAGI. This CDR3 has 15 amino acids. Trimming cost V 0 bases and J 5 bases; bases outside gene matches: 3. CDR3 region: CASSYSGTGGDEQYF. The CDR3 DNA sequence: TGTGCCAGCAGTTACTCGGGGACAGGGGGAGACGAGCAGTACTTC.